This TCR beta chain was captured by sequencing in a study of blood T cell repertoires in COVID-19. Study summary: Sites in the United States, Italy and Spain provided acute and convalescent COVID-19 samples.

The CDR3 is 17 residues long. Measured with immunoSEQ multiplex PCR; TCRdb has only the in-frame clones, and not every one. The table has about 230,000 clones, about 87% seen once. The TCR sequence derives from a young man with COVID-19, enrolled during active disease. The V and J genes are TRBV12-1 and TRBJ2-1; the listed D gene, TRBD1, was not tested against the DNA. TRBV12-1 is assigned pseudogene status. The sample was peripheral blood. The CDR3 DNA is TGTGCCAGCAGCTACGCCCTCCACAGGGAGAACTACAATGAGCAGTTCTTC. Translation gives CASSYALHRENYNEQFF.